Shown below are 31 T cell receptor beta chains from a single sample sequenced in a study of blood T cell repertoires in COVID-19. Assay used: immunoSEQ multiplex PCR; TCRdb lists only in-frame clones, some missing. The sample lists roughly 290,000 clones, 70% to 90% occurring once. Input material: peripheral blood. All receptors come from a woman between 45 and 60 years old who had recovered from COVID-19.

The CDR3 here is CASSMQVGTGELFF. CDR3 coding DNA: TGTGCCAGTAGTATGCAGGTCGGCACCGGGGAGCTGTTTTTT. This chain joins TRBV19 and TRBJ2-2; D gene ambiguous. The CDR3 has 14 amino acids. V shed 3 bases and J shed 4 bases, with 9 bases lying between them. Looked up from germline, CDR1 is LNHDA and CDR2 is SQIVND (reference sequence).

This chain joins TRBV29-1 and TRBJ2-2, with D perhaps TRBD1 (5 bases). The V gene lost 5 bases and the J gene lost 2 bases, with 12 bases spanning the gap. The CDR3 covers 14 residues. From germline, CDR1 is SQVTM and CDR2 ANQGSEA. Here the CDR3 reads CSVRQGFNTGELFF. The CDR3, as DNA: TGCAGCGTTCGGCAGGGCTTTAACACCGGGGAGCTGTTTTTT.

The chain carries TRBV30 and TRBJ2-5, with TRBD1 as a possible D gene (6 bases). V dropped 2 bases and J dropped 2 bases, with 15 bases sitting between them. This CDR3 region has 15 residues. From germline, CDR1 is GTSNPN and CDR2 SVGIG (reference sequence). DNA of the CDR3: TGTGCCTGGAGTACCCTCGACAGGAGTCAAGAGACCCAGTACTTC. Residues: CAWSTLDRSQETQYF. The full variable domain, in which reference TRBV30 and TRBJ2-5 provide the parts outside the CDR3, is SQTIHQWPATLVQPVGSPLSLECTVEGTSNPNLYWYRQAAGRGLQLLFYSVGIGQISSEVPQNLSASRPQDRQFILSSKKLLLSDSGFYLCAWSTLDRSQETQYFGPGTRLLVL.

The chain is built from TRBV7-9 and TRBJ2-5; 13 bases are shared with TRBD2. Trimming took 4 bases from V and 4 from J; bases not matched to a gene: 6. This CDR3 comprises 16 residues. Germline CDR1 is SEHNR and CDR2 is FQNEAQ (reference sequence). For the CDR3, the DNA is TGTGCCAGCAGCTCGGGACTAGCGGGACCGTTAGAGACCCAGTACTTC. This encodes CASSSGLAGPLETQYF. Looking up the rest from reference TRBV7-9 and TRBJ2-5 gives the full variable domain: DTGVSQNPRHKITKRGQNVTFRCDPISEHNRLYWYRQTLGQGPEFLTYFQNEAQLEKSRLLSDRFSAERPKGSFSTLEIQRTEQGDSAMYLCASSSGLAGPLETQYFGPGTRLLVL.

The chain uses TRBV28 and TRBJ2-1; D gene ambiguous. CDR3 length: 14 amino acids. V was cut by 11 bases and J by 3 bases, with 17 bases left in between. Germline loops: CDR1 MDHEN, CDR2 SYDVKM. The CDR3 reads CAVGPAPYYNEQFF. The CDR3 region has the DNA TGTGCCGTTGGGCCAGCTCCTTACTACAATGAGCAGTTCTTC.

J is TRBJ2-7 and V is TRBV10-2; 7 bases fit TRBD2. The CDR3 runs to 16 residues. The J segment lost 1 base and the V segment lost 3 bases, leaving 9 bases of the junction unmatched. CDR1 WSHSY and CDR2 SAAADI come from the germline V gene. The CDR3, as DNA: TGCGCCAGCAGTGACTCTCGGTGGGAGGGATCCTACGAGCAGTACTTC. It specifies CASSDSRWEGSYEQYF.

Written as DNA, the CDR3 is TGTGCCAGTAGCGAGAGGTCTAGCGGGATCTACGAGCAGTACTTC. Residues: CASSERSSGIYEQYF. The V call is TRBV19, the J call TRBJ2-7; TRBD2 matches 9 bases. Looked up from germline, CDR1 is LNHDA and CDR2 is SQIVND (reference sequence). Trimming cost V 6 bases and J 3 bases; bases outside gene matches: 9. This CDR3 is 15 amino acids long.

V gene TRBV7-7 combines with J gene TRBJ2-7; tentatively, D is TRBD2 (6 bases). Germline CDR1 reads SSHAT; CDR2 reads FNYEAQ (reference sequence). V lost 3 bases, J lost 3 bases, and 12 bases lay in between. This CDR3 spans 14 amino acids. The CDR3 sequence is CASSLEGSYYEQYF. The CDR3 DNA is TGTGCCAGCAGCTTGGAGGGGTCGTACTACGAGCAGTACTTC.

The chain recombines TRBV25-1 with TRBJ1-4; 7 bases map to TRBD1. The CDR3 is made up of 14 amino acids. With 3 bases clipped from V and 6 bases from J, the junction kept 4 bases outside the gene matches. Germline V CDR1 and CDR2: MGHDK, SYGVNS. Here the CDR3 reads CASSEWDSYEKLFF. Here the CDR3 DNA reads TGTGCCAGCAGTGAGTGGGACAGTTATGAAAAACTGTTTTTT. Based on the CDR3 plus reference TRBV25-1 and TRBJ1-4, the full variable domain is EADIYQTPRYLVIGTGKKITLECSQTMGHDKMYWYQQDPGMELHLIHYSYGVNSTEKGDLSSESTVSRIRTEHFPLTLESARPSHTSQYLCASSEWDSYEKLFFGSGTQLSVL.

This chain links TRBV4-3 with TRBJ2-7, with a weak D call TRBD2 (6 bases). Germline CDR1 reads LGHNA; CDR2 reads YSLEER. V was trimmed by 3 bases and J by 3 bases, leaving 18 bases between them. The CDR3 spans 16 residues. The CDR3 nucleotides are TGCGCCAGCAGCCAGCACCGCGGGGACCCCTACTACGAGCAGTACTTC. Encoded protein: CASSQHRGDPYYEQYF.

The chain links TRBV28 to TRBJ2-2; weak D call: TRBD2 (5 bases). V was clipped by 4 bases and J by 6 bases, with 15 bases between them. The germline V gene encodes CDR1 MDHEN and CDR2 SYDVKM. CDR3 length equals 15 residues. CDR3 loop: CASSSLRRRAGELFF. The CDR3 DNA sequence: TGTGCCAGCAGTTCTTTACGCAGGCGGGCCGGGGAGCTGTTTTTT.

The chain has TRBV28 and TRBJ1-3, with no clear D. The V gene lost 6 bases and the J gene lost 0 bases, with 3 bases spanning the gap. The CDR3 sequence is 12 residues long. CDR1 and CDR2 (germline): MDHEN, SYDVKM. The CDR3 region has the DNA TGTGCCAGCAGCGGCTCTGGAAACACCATATATTTT. Translating gives CASSGSGNTIYF.

The chain has TRBV5-4 and TRBJ2-7; D is possibly TRBD2 (6 bases). Germline lookup yields CDR1 SGHNT and CDR2 YYREEE (reference sequence). Trimming removed 4 bases at V and 6 bases at J, with 17 bases between. The CDR3 totals 14 residues. CDR3 residues: CASSDLISGGEQYF. The CDR3, as DNA: TGTGCCAGCAGCGACTTGATATCCGGGGGCGAGCAGTACTTC.

This clone was detected once. This chain joins TRBV5-1 and TRBJ2-1, with D perhaps matching TRBD2 (6 bases). Germline V lookup: CDR1 SGHRS, CDR2 YFSETQ. The CDR3 is 14 residues long. V gave up 0 bases and J gave up 6 bases, with 10 bases separating them. CDR3 amino acids: CASSLGGTFNEQFF. In nucleotides, the CDR3 is TGCGCCAGCAGCTTGGGGGGGACTTTCAATGAGCAGTTCTTC.

The chain carries TRBV11-3 and TRBJ1-1; 7 nucleotides agree with TRBD1. This CDR3 has 15 amino acids. V lost 5 bases, J lost 4 bases, and 10 bases stayed unmatched. Germline values: CDR1 SGHNT, CDR2 YENEEA. The CDR3 region has the DNA TGTGCCAGCAGCCCGACAGGGCCATTGAGCACTGAAGCTTTCTTT. This gives the protein CASSPTGPLSTEAFF.

The chain has TRBV9 and TRBJ1-5; D is uncertain. The CDR3 is 13 residues long. From germline, CDR1 is SGDLS and CDR2 YYNGEE. V was clipped by 4 bases and J by 9 bases, with 14 bases between them. CDR3 sequence (DNA): TGTGCCAGCAGCCCCGAGGAGGGCAGGCCCCAGCATTTT. Translation gives CASSPEEGRPQHF.

This chain connects TRBV29-1 to TRBJ1-1, with a possible D match to TRBD1 (5 bases). V shed 6 bases and J shed 10 bases, with 15 bases lying between them. This CDR3 contains 11 residues. In germline, CDR1 is SQVTM, CDR2 ANQGSEA. The CDR3 DNA is TGCAGCGTGAATGGGTGGAGGGGAGCTTTCTTT. Translated, it gives CSVNGWRGAFF.

Notes on this clone: It is unclear where the CDR3 begins or ends on the DNA, so no DNA is shown, and the CDR3 is as TCRdb lists it. The chain is built from TRBV29-1 and TRBJ1-2; TRBD1 is taken as the D call from the table, unchecked against the DNA. CDR1 is SQVTM, CDR2 ANQGSEA, per germline. The CDR3 has 9 residues if both end residues are counted. The CDR3 spells CSVGQGTTF.

The rearrangement uses TRBV6-4 and TRBJ1-6; D is unclear. Germline V gene data show CDR1 as MRHNA and CDR2 as SNTAGT. V was shortened by 3 bases and J by 7 bases, with 13 bases between the two germline ends. The CDR3 spans 15 residues. The CDR3 DNA follows: TGTGCCAGCAGTGAAGGTGTAGGGAGCAATTCACCCCTCCACTTT. Its translation: CASSEGVGSNSPLHF.

This clone was counted once. This chain links TRBV2 with TRBJ2-3, with a weak D call TRBD2 (5 bases). V lost 6 bases to trimming and J lost 3 bases, with 16 bases between them. CDR3 length: 15 amino acids. The germline V gene has CDR1 SNHLY and CDR2 FYNNEI. CDR3: CASRRGPGGTDTQYF. CDR3 DNA: TGTGCCAGCAGGCGAGGGCCCGGAGGAACAGATACGCAGTATTTT.

This rearrangement joins TRBV21-1 to TRBJ2-5; the table's D gene call, TRBD1, was not cross checked with the DNA. TRBV21-1 is tagged as a pseudogene. The length of the CDR3 is 15 residues. The CDR3: CASQPQGPGMETQYF. CDR3 coding DNA: TGTGCCAGCCAACCCCAGGGGCCCGGTATGGAGACCCAGTACTTC.

This chain connects TRBV20-1 to TRBJ2-5; perhaps TRBD2 as D (6 bases). Germline-derived CDR1 and CDR2 are DFQATT and SNEGSKA (reference sequence). Trimming took off 6 bases at V and 5 bases at J, with 10 bases between the two ends. The CDR3 extends over 11 amino acids. The CDR3 sequence: CSAGRTETQYF. In nucleotides, the CDR3 is TGCAGTGCCGGGAGAACGGAGACCCAGTACTTC.

The chain couples TRBV28 to TRBJ1-2, with TRBD1 matching 8 bases. CDR1 and CDR2 from the germline V gene are MDHEN and SYDVKM. This CDR3 comprises 12 residues. The trim removed 6 bases at V and 5 bases at J, leaving 2 bases unmatched. CDR3 sequence: CASSGQGYGYTF. Written as DNA, the CDR3 is TGTGCCAGCAGCGGACAGGGATATGGCTACACCTTC.

This clone was detected only a few times. The chain employs TRBV2 and TRBJ2-1; 8 nucleotides agree with TRBD2. CDR1 is SNHLY and CDR2 is FYNNEI in the germline V gene. There are 16 residues in the CDR3. The V and J ends lost 6 bases and 6 bases, in that order; junction bases with no gene match: 13. CDR3 nucleotide sequence: TGTGCCAGCAGCACAGGTGGGCTAGCGGGCTTCAATGAGCAGTTCTTC. Its protein product is CASSTGGLAGFNEQFF.

This clone has only a few counts. The chain is built from TRBV19 and TRBJ2-7; D may be TRBD2 (6 bases). The CDR3 has 14 amino acids. With 0 bases removed from V and 7 bases from J, the gap between germline ends came to 13 bases. The germline gives CDR1 LNHDA, CDR2 SQIVND (reference sequence). The CDR3 DNA reads TGTGCCAGTAGTATAGATATCCGGGGAGGTGAGCAGTACTTC. This codes for CASSIDIRGGEQYF.

The gene calls are TRBV19 and TRBJ1-1; 9 nucleotides match TRBD1. The CDR3 spans 14 residues. Germline V lookup: CDR1 LNHDA, CDR2 SQIVND (reference sequence). J lost 4 bases, V lost 6 bases, and 6 bases had no gene match. In nucleotides, the CDR3 is TGTGCCAGTAGCAACCGGGACAGGGTCACTGAAGCTTTCTTT. Translated: CASSNRDRVTEAFF.

This chain uses TRBV7-6 with TRBJ2-3; TRBD1 matches at 8 bases. The CDR3 is made up of 16 amino acids. The trim removed 4 bases at V and 2 bases at J, leaving 8 bases unmatched. In germline, CDR1 is SGHVS, CDR2 FNYEAQ. The CDR3 DNA reads as TGTGCCAGCAGCTCCCTACAGACAGGGGCCACAGATACGCAGTATTTT. Translated: CASSSLQTGATDTQYF.

The chain's CDR3 is CATSRDQYRAGTGELFF. The CDR3 bases are TGTGCCACCAGCAGAGATCAATACAGGGCGGGCACCGGGGAGCTGTTTTTT. This sequence joins TRBV15 and TRBJ2-2, with a tentative D call TRBD1 (6 bases). Trimming cost V 0 bases and J 4 bases, with 15 bases left between them. This CDR3 region has 17 residues. Germline V gene lookup returns CDR1 LNHNV and CDR2 YYDKDF (reference sequence). Using reference TRBV15 and TRBJ2-2 for the parts outside the CDR3, the full variable domain is DAMVIQNPRYQVTQFGKPVTLSCSQTLNHNVMYWYQQKSSQAPKLLFHYYDKDFNNEADTPDNFQSRRPNTSFCFLDIRSPGLGDTAMYLCATSRDQYRAGTGELFFGEGSRLTVL.

The chain uses TRBV7-2 and TRBJ1-6; D might be TRBD1 (6 bases). The CDR3 spans 19 residues. Per the germline V gene, CDR1 is SGHTA and CDR2 is FQGNSA. Trimming shortened V by 0 bases and J by 5 bases, and 20 bases separated the two germline ends. Written as DNA, the CDR3 is TGTGCCAGCAGCTTAGCTGGTTCGAAACAGGGTGGACATAATTCACCCCTCCACTTT. Translation: CASSLAGSKQGGHNSPLHF. Full variable domain (outside the CDR3, taken from reference TRBV7-2 and TRBJ1-6): GAGVSQSPSNKVTEKGKDVELRCDPISGHTALYWYRQSLGQGLEFLIYFQGNSAPDKSGLPSDRFSAERTGGSVSTLTIQRTQQEDSAVYLCASSLAGSKQGGHNSPLHFGNGTRLTVT.

This clone has only one observation. The CDR3 sequence: CASSLKKRDRGYEQYF. The CDR3 coding sequence is TGTGCCAGCAGCTTAAAAAAGAGGGACAGGGGCTACGAGCAGTACTTC. V usage is TRBV7-7 and J usage is TRBJ2-7, with 10 nucleotides matching TRBD1. In germline, CDR1 is SSHAT, CDR2 FNYEAQ (reference sequence). After removal of 2 bases from V and 3 bases from J, the junction contained 7 bases not matched to a gene. This CDR3 region has 16 residues.

This chain connects TRBV7-9 to TRBJ1-4, with 9 bases aligning to TRBD1. Per the germline V gene, CDR1 is SEHNR and CDR2 is FQNEAQ (reference sequence). Unmatched junction bases numbered 1, after V lost 5 bases and J lost 6 bases. This CDR3 spans 13 amino acids. The DNA of the CDR3 is TGTGCCAGCAGCCGGACAGGGGATGAAAAACTGTTTTTT. Residues: CASSRTGDEKLFF.